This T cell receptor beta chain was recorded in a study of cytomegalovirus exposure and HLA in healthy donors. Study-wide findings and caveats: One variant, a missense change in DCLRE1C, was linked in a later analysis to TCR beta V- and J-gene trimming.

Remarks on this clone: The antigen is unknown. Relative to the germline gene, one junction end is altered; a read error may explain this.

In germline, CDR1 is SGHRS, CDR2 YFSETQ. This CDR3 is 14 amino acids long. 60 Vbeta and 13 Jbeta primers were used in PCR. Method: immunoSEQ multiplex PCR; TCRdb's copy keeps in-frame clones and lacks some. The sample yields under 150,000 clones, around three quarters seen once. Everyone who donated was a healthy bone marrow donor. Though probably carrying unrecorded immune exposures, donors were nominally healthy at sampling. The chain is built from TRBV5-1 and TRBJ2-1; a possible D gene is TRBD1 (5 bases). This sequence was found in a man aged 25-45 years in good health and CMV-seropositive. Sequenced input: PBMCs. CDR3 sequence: CASTLQGPYNEQFF. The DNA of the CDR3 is TGCGCCAGCACCTTGCAGGGCCCCTACAATGAGCAGTTCTTC.